This T cell receptor beta chain was obtained from a study of T cell responses to AZD1222 COVID-19 vaccine. Whole-study results and caveats: CD4 TCRs covered the whole spike, strongest at regions 160-218 and 743-854. Nearly half of spike-specific TCRs reportedly go after variant regions that carry no mutations. An increase in Spike-specific TCR breadth and depth was observed after two AZD1222 doses.

The method was immunoSEQ multiplex PCR; TCRdb's version includes in-frame clones alone and lacks a portion of them. The table has 120,000 or so clones, roughly 85% seen once. The CDR3 runs 18 residues. Germline V gene data show CDR1 as KGHDR and CDR2 as SFDVKD. J gave up 1 base and V 5 bases, and 11 bases lay outside the gene matches. Remarks on this clone: Its matching antigen is unknown.

The rearrangement joins TRBV24-1 to TRBJ2-7; 12 bases are a match to TRBD2. Sequencing used peripheral blood, obtained on day 0 of AZD1222 vaccination. This TCR derives from an adult in good health. CDR3 region: CATSGSKTSGGGSYEQYF. The CDR3 region has the DNA TGTGCCACCAGTGGGAGCAAGACTAGCGGGGGAGGTTCCTACGAGCAGTACTTC.